This passage covers 25 T cell receptor beta chains from one sample sequenced in a study of blood T cell repertoires in COVID-19. Data came from immunoSEQ multiplex PCR; TCRdb stores just in-frame clones and leaves some out. The profile shows fewer than 95,000 clones, 89% of them singletons. The sequenced material came from peripheral blood. Receptors were obtained from a man in his fifties or sixties with acute or convalescent COVID-19.

This chain links TRBV28 with TRBJ1-2; D remains unclear. V gave up 4 bases and J gave up 8 bases, with 11 bases separating them. From germline, CDR1 is MDHEN and CDR2 SYDVKM. The CDR3 has 12 amino acids. CDR3 residues: CASSSIRGGYTF. The CDR3 bases are TGTGCCAGCAGTTCAATAAGAGGGGGCTACACCTTC.

The chain recombines TRBV15 with TRBJ1-3, with a possible D match to TRBD1 (6 bases). The CDR3 is 15 amino acids. CDR1 is LNHNV and CDR2 is YYDKDF in the germline V gene (reference sequence). V was trimmed by 3 bases and J by 4 bases, leaving 13 bases between them. For the CDR3, the DNA is TGTGCCACCAGCAGGGGAAAGGGGGTCGGAAACACCATATATTTT. Translation: CATSRGKGVGNTIYF.

This clone occurred once. The chain recombines TRBV10-3 with TRBJ2-5; D gene uncertain. Germline CDR1 reads ENHRY; CDR2 reads SYGVKD. The V and J ends lost 3 bases and 2 bases respectively, with 7 bases between them. This CDR3 is 13 amino acids long. CDR3 region: CAISDSGQETQYF. DNA for the CDR3: TGTGCCATCAGTGACTCGGGTCAAGAGACCCAGTACTTC.

The chain has TRBV5-1 and TRBJ1-3; D possibly corresponds to TRBD1 (5 bases). This CDR3 region has 14 residues. Germline-derived CDR1 and CDR2 are SGHRS and YFSETQ. The ends were cut back, 4 bases at V and 0 bases at J, with 8 bases in the middle. The CDR3 spells CASSTDNSGNTIYF. In DNA form, the CDR3 reads TGCGCCAGCAGCACGGACAACTCTGGAAACACCATATATTTT. The full variable domain, with the rest looked up from reference TRBV5-1 and TRBJ1-3, is KAGVTQTPRYLIKTRGQQVTLSCSPISGHRSVSWYQQTPGQGLQFLFEYFSETQRNKGNFPGRFSGRQFSNSRSEMNVSTLELGDSALYLCASSTDNSGNTIYFGEGSWLTVV.

This CDR3 is CASRRGLANNLAKNIQYF. CDR3 coding DNA: TGTGCCAGCAGGAGAGGACTAGCGAATAACCTAGCCAAAAACATTCAGTACTTC. This chain joins TRBV2 and TRBJ2-4; 9 bases fit TRBD2. Germline values: CDR1 SNHLY, CDR2 FYNNEI. Trimming at V came to 6 bases and at J to 0 bases, leaving 12 bases not matched to a gene. The length of the CDR3 is 18 residues.

The rearrangement links TRBV7-2 to TRBJ1-1; TRBD1 is a possible D gene (5 bases). The V and J ends lost 1 base and 4 bases respectively, with 16 bases between them. The CDR3 sequence is 16 residues long. Germline V CDR1 and CDR2: SGHTA, FQGNSA. Here the CDR3 reads CASSLGGLTGGTEAFF. The DNA for the CDR3 is TGTGCCAGCAGCTTAGGGGGCTTAACCGGCGGCACTGAAGCTTTCTTT.

This chain links TRBV5-1 with TRBJ1-2, with D unclear. Trimming removed 4 bases at V and 2 bases at J, with 9 bases between. The CDR3 totals 13 residues. Germline CDR1 and CDR2: SGHRS and YFSETQ. As DNA, the CDR3 is TGCGCCAGCAGCCCCAGTTCGAACTATGGCTACACCTTC. Translated, it gives CASSPSSNYGYTF.

The rearrangement links TRBV6-1 to TRBJ1-2; tentatively, D is TRBD1 (5 bases). The V gene's germline CDR1 is MNHNS and CDR2 SASEGT. The germline V and J ends were trimmed by 0 bases and 5 bases, with 7 bases remaining between them. The CDR3 loop spans 13 amino acids. This CDR3 is CASSEAGTYGYTF. CDR3 in DNA: TGTGCCAGCAGTGAAGCAGGGACTTATGGCTACACCTTC.

This clone was counted a few times. The chain employs TRBV7-3 and TRBJ1-5; the D is unclear. V was trimmed by 3 bases and J by 6 bases, leaving 24 bases between them. In germline, CDR1 is SGHTA, CDR2 FQGTGA. This CDR3 is built from 18 residues. Here the CDR3 DNA reads TGTGCCAGCAGCTTCGACCATCACCGCGTGGGTGGAGGTCAGCCCCAGCATTTT. This codes for CASSFDHHRVGGGQPQHF.

J is TRBJ2-3 and V is TRBV7-3, with 9 nucleotides matching TRBD2. The V and J ends lost 5 bases and 3 bases, in that order; junction bases with no gene match: 9. This CDR3 has 16 residues. The germline V gene encodes CDR1 SGHTA and CDR2 FQGTGA. The CDR3 is CASSPLASGATDTQYF. The CDR3 nucleotides read TGTGCCAGCAGCCCCCTCGCTAGCGGGGCAACAGATACGCAGTATTTT.

V is TRBV19 and J is TRBJ2-2; possible D gene TRBD2, 7 bases. V shed 2 bases and J shed 1 base, with 20 bases lying between them. The CDR3 has 19 residues. Per the germline V gene, CDR1 is LNHDA and CDR2 is SQIVND (reference sequence). CDR3 sequence (DNA): TGTGCCAGTAGTATACCTCCAAGGGGGGGCAATTTGAACACCGGGGAGCTGTTTTTT. Translated, it gives CASSIPPRGGNLNTGELFF.

J is TRBJ1-1 and V is TRBV30; D is undetermined. The CDR3 runs 13 residues. The V gene lost 0 bases and the J gene lost 5 bases, with 10 bases spanning the gap. Germline V gives CDR1 GTSNPN, CDR2 SVGIG (reference sequence). The CDR3 sequence: CAWSVSRGTEAFF. CDR3 nucleotide sequence: TGTGCCTGGAGTGTCTCTCGAGGAACTGAAGCTTTCTTT.

The V gene is TRBV15, the J gene TRBJ2-2; the D is unclear. This CDR3 is built from 17 residues. Germline CDR1 and CDR2: LNHNV and YYDKDF (reference sequence). V was pared by 0 bases and J by 0 bases, with 11 bases between. The CDR3 is CATSRDRGSTNTGELFF. CDR3 DNA sequence: TGTGCCACCAGCAGAGATCGAGGATCCACGAACACCGGGGAGCTGTTTTTT.

The chain carries TRBV2 and TRBJ1-1; D uncertain. Germline CDR1 SNHLY, CDR2 FYNNEI. V lost 10 bases and J 0 bases, leaving 12 bases between the germline ends. This CDR3 has 13 residues. Here the CDR3 DNA reads TGTGCCACCCAGAGGGAGATGAACACTGAAGCTTTCTTT. Residues: CATQREMNTEAFF.

CDR3 loop: CAWTTRGAGNQPQHF. Here the CDR3 DNA reads TGTGCCTGGACCACCCGGGGGGCTGGTAATCAGCCCCAGCATTTT. The V and J genes are TRBV30 and TRBJ1-5, with D maybe TRBD1 (6 bases). Germline V lookup: CDR1 GTSNPN, CDR2 SVGIG (reference sequence). Between the trimmed V and J ends, which lost 4 bases and 4 bases, there was a span of 17 bases. The CDR3 is made up of 15 amino acids.

The chain combines TRBV29-1 with TRBJ2-3; 7 bases match TRBD1. Germline-derived CDR1 and CDR2 are SQVTM and ANQGSEA. This CDR3 has 12 residues. With 6 bases clipped from V and 6 bases from J, the junction kept 6 bases outside the gene matches. The CDR3: CSVETGIDTQYF. CDR3 bases: TGCAGCGTCGAGACAGGGATTGATACGCAGTATTTT.

The V gene is TRBV30, the J gene TRBJ1-1, with 8 bases fitting TRBD1. The CDR3 has 14 amino acids. V shed 2 bases, J shed 4 bases, and the junction held 6 bases outside the gene matches. Germline lookup yields CDR1 GTSNPN and CDR2 SVGIG (reference sequence). The CDR3 loop is CAWSYTGGFTEAFF. DNA of the CDR3: TGTGCCTGGAGTTATACAGGGGGATTCACTGAAGCTTTCTTT.

The chain has TRBV2 and TRBJ1-5; TRBD1 is a possible D gene (6 bases). The CDR3 has 14 residues. V dropped 5 bases and J dropped 1 base, with 9 bases sitting between them. The germline V gene has CDR1 SNHLY and CDR2 FYNNEI. CDR3 loop: CASSFDRSNQPQHF. Here the CDR3 DNA reads TGTGCCAGCAGTTTCGACAGGAGCAATCAGCCCCAGCATTTT.

The chain combines TRBV5-4 with TRBJ1-5; TRBD1 matches 7 bases. The V gene end was trimmed by 2 bases and the J gene end by 7 bases; junction bases not matched to a gene: 6. In germline, CDR1 is SGHNT, CDR2 YYREEE (reference sequence). The CDR3 has 14 amino acids. The CDR3: CASSFQGGGQPQHF. For the CDR3, the DNA is TGTGCCAGCAGCTTTCAGGGGGGCGGGCAGCCCCAGCATTTT.

The chain joins TRBV5-4 to TRBJ1-1; D is undetermined. Germline V CDR1 and CDR2: SGHNT, YYREEE (reference sequence). With 0 bases removed from V and 4 bases from J, the gap between germline ends came to 4 bases. The CDR3 has 12 amino acids. CDR3 loop: CASSLAVTEAFF. CDR3 in DNA: TGTGCCAGCAGCTTGGCCGTCACTGAAGCTTTCTTT. Complete variable domain (other parts from reference TRBV5-4 and TRBJ1-1): ETGVTQSPTHLIKTRGQQVTLRCSSQSGHNTVSWYQQALGQGPQFIFQYYREEENGRGNFPPRFSGLQFPNYSSELNVNALELDDSALYLCASSLAVTEAFFGQGTRLTVV.

This rearrangement joins TRBV27 to TRBJ1-2; unclear D gene. Germline assignment: CDR1 MNHEY and CDR2 SMNVEV (reference sequence). The CDR3 is 14 residues long. V dropped 3 bases and J dropped 2 bases, with 10 bases sitting between them. The CDR3 loop is CASSFRESNYGYTF. The CDR3 bases are TGTGCCAGCAGTTTCCGAGAGTCCAACTATGGCTACACCTTC.

CDR3 DNA sequence: TGTGCCAGCAGGCACGGGGGGGGCCAGGGCTACACCTTC. Translated: CASRHGGGQGYTF. The chain uses TRBV5-5 and TRBJ1-2, with TRBD1 as a possible D gene (6 bases). CDR1 and CDR2 (germline): SGHKS, YYEKEE (reference sequence). V was pared by 5 bases and J by 8 bases, with 16 bases between. The CDR3 has 13 amino acids.

The chain joins TRBV2 to TRBJ1-5; TRBD1 aligns across 7 bases. Germline CDR1 and CDR2: SNHLY and FYNNEI. The CDR3 extends over 13 amino acids. The V and J ends lost 7 bases and 3 bases, in that order; junction bases with no gene match: 3. The CDR3 is CASTGGANQPQHF. CDR3 coding DNA: TGTGCCAGCACAGGGGGTGCCAATCAGCCCCAGCATTTT.

The chain links TRBV30 to TRBJ1-1; 9 positions agree with TRBD1. This CDR3 contains 15 residues. The J segment lost 5 bases and the V segment lost 0 bases, leaving 7 bases of the junction unmatched. Germline V gene data show CDR1 as GTSNPN and CDR2 as SVGIG (reference sequence). In DNA form, the CDR3 reads TGTGCCTGGAGTGTAGGGGGACAGGGTCCGACTGAAGCTTTCTTT. The encoded protein is CAWSVGGQGPTEAFF. The whole variable domain, remainder taken from reference TRBV30 and TRBJ1-1, is SQTIHQWPATLVQPVGSPLSLECTVEGTSNPNLYWYRQAAGRGLQLLFYSVGIGQISSEVPQNLSASRPQDRQFILSSKKLLLSDSGFYLCAWSVGGQGPTEAFFGQGTRLTVV.

To note about this clone: Different DNA sequences within this sample yield the same CDR3. The genes are TRBV5-5 and TRBJ1-4; D is unclear. The germline CDR1 and CDR2 sequences are SGHKS and YYEKEE (reference sequence). The length of the CDR3 is 14 residues. The germline V and J ends were trimmed by 0 bases and 3 bases, with 6 bases remaining between them. The CDR3: CASSLGQANEKLFF. The CDR3 nucleotides read TGTGCCAGCAGCTTGGGGCAGGCTAATGAAAAACTGTTTTTT. Looking up the rest from reference TRBV5-5 and TRBJ1-4 gives the full variable domain: DAGVTQSPTHLIKTRGQQVTLRCSPISGHKSVSWYQQVLGQGPQFIFQYYEKEERGRGNFPDRFSARQFPNYSSELNVNALLLGDSALYLCASSLGQANEKLFFGSGTQLSVL.